This TCR beta chain was sequenced for a study of blood T cell repertoires in COVID-19. Study overall: The origin of the acute and convalescent COVID-19 samples was the United States, Italy and Spain. T cells, B-cell-depleted T cells, or PBMCs provided the cDNA or gDNA that served as material.

V was cut by 7 bases and J by 2 bases, with 9 bases left in between. Germline V gene data show CDR1 as MDHEN and CDR2 as SYDVKM. The CDR3 runs 13 residues. Original processing notes: Nucleated cell number was recorded as an estimate derived from reference gene primer amplification. Sequenced by immunoSEQ multiplex PCR; TCRdb stores in-frame clones only, minus some. That table supplies the V and J calls and clone size; D and trimming were determined from the DNA. The sample lists approximately 150,000 clones; roughly 88% were seen once. This clone was detected only once. What was sequenced was peripheral blood. The chain uses TRBV28 and TRBJ2-1, with D perhaps TRBD2 (6 bases). The receptor's source is a man aged 65 to 79 with acute or convalescent COVID-19. The CDR3 reads CASNGSPYNEQFF. CDR3 DNA: TGTGCCAGCAACGGGAGTCCCTACAATGAGCAGTTCTTC. The variable domain in full, with the rest retrieved from reference TRBV28 and TRBJ2-1, is DVKVTQSSRYLVKRTGEKVFLECVQDMDHENMFWYRQDPGLGLRLIYFSYDVKMKEKGDIPEGYSVSREKKERFSLILESASTNQTSMYLCASNGSPYNEQFFGPGTRLTVL.